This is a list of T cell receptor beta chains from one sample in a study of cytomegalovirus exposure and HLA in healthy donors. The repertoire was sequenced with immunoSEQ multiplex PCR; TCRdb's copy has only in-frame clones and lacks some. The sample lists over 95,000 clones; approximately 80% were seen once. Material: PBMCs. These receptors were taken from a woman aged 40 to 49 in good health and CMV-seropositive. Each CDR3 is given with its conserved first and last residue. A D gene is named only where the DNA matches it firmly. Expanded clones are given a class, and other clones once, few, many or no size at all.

CDR3 DNA: TGTGCCAGCAGCTTAGGGACAGAGATTGAAAAACTGTTTTTT
CDR3 protein: CASSLGTEIEKLFF
J gene: TRBJ1-4
D gene: NA
V gene: TRBV11-2
clone size: NA
CDR3 length: 14

CDR3 DNA: TGTGCCAGCAGTTCGCCCGGGACAGGGGTCACTGAAGCTTTCTTT
CDR3 protein: CASSSPGTGVTEAFF
J gene: TRBJ1-1
D gene: TRBD1
V gene: TRBV27
clone size: NA
CDR3 length: 15

CDR3 DNA: TGTGCCAGCAGTGAATCTAATAGCAATCAGCCCCAGCATTTT
CDR3 protein: CASSESNSNQPQHF
J gene: TRBJ1-5
D gene: NA
V gene: TRBV2
clone size: NA
CDR3 length: 14

CDR3 DNA: TGTGCCATCAGTCAGCAGGCGAATAGCAATCAGCCCCAGCATTTT
CDR3 protein: CAISQQANSNQPQHF
J gene: TRBJ1-5
D gene: NA
V gene: TRBV10-3
clone size: NA
CDR3 length: 15

CDR3 DNA: TGTGCCAGCAGTCCCCCTGGGCTCGCAGATACGCAGTATTTT
CDR3 protein: CASSPPGLADTQYF
J gene: TRBJ2-3
D gene: NA
V gene: TRBV6-5
clone size: NA
CDR3 length: 14

CDR3 DNA: TGTGCCTGGAGTGTAGGGGGTGGGAACACTGAAGCTTTCTTT
CDR3 protein: CAWSVGGGNTEAFF
J gene: TRBJ1-1
D gene: NA
V gene: TRBV30
clone size: NA
CDR3 length: 14

CDR3 DNA: TGTGCCAGCAGCTCTACAGGGGGGGATGAAAAACTGTTTTTT
CDR3 protein: CASSSTGGDEKLFF
J gene: TRBJ1-4
D gene: TRBD1
V gene: TRBV5-6
clone size: NA
CDR3 length: 14

CDR3 DNA: TGTGCCAGCAGGGTGGACAGTAAAGAGACCCAGTACTTC
CDR3 protein: CASRVDSKETQYF
J gene: TRBJ2-5
D gene: NA
V gene: TRBV2
clone size: few
CDR3 length: 13

CDR3 DNA: TGTGCCAGCAGTCAGCCGGGACAGGCAATCTACGAGCAGTACTTC
CDR3 protein: CASSQPGQAIYEQYF
J gene: TRBJ2-7
D gene: TRBD1
V gene: TRBV6-1
clone size: NA
CDR3 length: 15

CDR3 DNA: TGTGCCAGCAGCTCTGGACCAGGAGGCTACGAGCAGTACTTC
CDR3 protein: CASSSGPGGYEQYF
J gene: TRBJ2-7
D gene: NA
V gene: TRBV5-4
clone size: NA
CDR3 length: 14

CDR3 DNA: TGTGCCAGCAGTTTCGGGACAGGTCTAAACGGGAATCAGCCCCAGCATTTT
CDR3 protein: CASSFGTGLNGNQPQHF
J gene: TRBJ1-5
D gene: TRBD1
V gene: TRBV27
clone size: NA
CDR3 length: 17

CDR3 DNA: TGCGCCAGCAGCTTGGCCGTTTACGGTTCAGGGAACTATGGCTACACCTTC
CDR3 protein: CASSLAVYGSGNYGYTF
J gene: TRBJ1-2
D gene: NA
V gene: TRBV5-1
clone size: NA
CDR3 length: 17

CDR3 DNA: TGTGCCAGCAGCTTAAGGCGGCGACAGGGCGGTTCACCCCTCCACTTT
CDR3 protein: CASSLRRRQGGSPLHF
J gene: TRBJ1-6
D gene: TRBD1
V gene: TRBV7-2
clone size: NA
CDR3 length: 16

CDR3 DNA: TGTGCCAGCAGCACCTTAGACTCCTACAATGAGCAGTTCTTC
CDR3 protein: CASSTLDSYNEQFF
J gene: TRBJ2-1
D gene: NA
V gene: TRBV13
clone size: NA
CDR3 length: 14

CDR3 DNA: TGTGCCAGCAGCTTGGGGGGGGTCTATGGCTACACCTTC
CDR3 protein: CASSLGGVYGYTF
J gene: TRBJ1-2
D gene: NA
V gene: TRBV5-6
clone size: few
CDR3 length: 13

CDR3 DNA: TGTGCCAGCAGTGAATCTGGGGCAGCTAACTATGGCTACACCTTC
CDR3 protein: CASSESGAANYGYTF
J gene: TRBJ1-2
D gene: NA
V gene: TRBV6-1
clone size: NA
CDR3 length: 15